A single T cell receptor (beta chain) is shown here with its context. This sample was included in a study of blood T cells in healthy people across ages. The length of the CDR3 is 17 residues. Trimming took 6 bases from V and 2 from J; bases not matched to a gene: 12. The germline gives CDR1 MNHEY, CDR2 SMNVEV (reference sequence). For the second PCR, which ran for 7 to 11 cycles, a sample-barcoded 5' primer and a J-beta primer mix were used. Each cDNA was tagged by a template-switch adaptor containing 12 random nucleotides. One entry per CDR3 protein results from TCRdb running MiXCR on the 5' RACE reads. The profile shows about 780,000 distinct CDR3 sequences, about 42% of them singletons. Donors were systemically healthy Caucasian individuals from Russia aged about 6 to 90 years. Per sample, no less than 5 micrograms of total RNA were extracted.

The sequenced material came from blood. The sequence was obtained from a man older than 75 in good health. J is TRBJ2-4 and V is TRBV27; 8 nucleotides match TRBD1. The CDR3 protein is CASRPLDRAFTKNIQYF. DNA for the CDR3: TGTGCCAGCAGACCATTGGACAGGGCCTTCACCAAAAACATTCAGTACTTC.